The 20 T cell receptor beta chains below come from one sample, sequenced in a study of blood T cell repertoires in COVID-19. Repertoires were generated with immunoSEQ multiplex PCR, while TCRdb's copy carries only in-frame clones and drops some. The sample holds a few hundred thousand clones, 75% to 90% seen once. The sequencing input was peripheral blood. All receptors derive from a woman aged 70 to 79 with COVID-19, enrolled during active disease.

The chain recombines TRBV14 with TRBJ1-2; D gene ambiguous. With 4 bases removed from V and 1 base from J, the gap between germline ends came to 7 bases. Germline loops: CDR1 SGHDN, CDR2 FVKESK. This CDR3 spans 13 amino acids. The CDR3 DNA follows: TGTGCCAGCAGCCTCGGTATTAACTATGGCTACACCTTC. Protein: CASSLGINYGYTF.

The chain has TRBV18 and TRBJ1-6, with D unresolved. CDR1 is KGHSH and CDR2 is LQKENI in the germline V gene. This CDR3 region has 17 residues. V lost 0 bases to trimming and J lost 7 bases, with 16 bases between them. The CDR3 sequence is CASSPPRGGRGNSPLHF. In nucleotides, the CDR3 is TGTGCCAGCTCACCACCTCGGGGAGGTCGCGGGAATTCACCCCTCCACTTT.

The rearrangement links TRBV30 to TRBJ2-7; D might be TRBD2 (7 bases). Germline V gene lookup returns CDR1 GTSNPN and CDR2 SVGIG (reference sequence). This CDR3 is built from 15 residues. V was trimmed by 4 bases and J by 8 bases, leaving 24 bases between them. CDR3 sequence reads: CAWTGGTGPTTKQYF. CDR3 nucleotides: TGTGCCTGGACGGGGGGCACGGGACCAACTACGAAGCAGTACTTC.

The table lists this clone with a few counts. The gene calls are TRBV9 and TRBJ2-5; D gene ambiguous. V lost 4 bases and J 7 bases, leaving 11 bases between the germline ends. CDR1 and CDR2 (germline): SGDLS, YYNGEE. CDR3 length equals 12 residues. The CDR3 nucleotides are TGTGCCAGCAGCCCCATGACGGGGACCCAGTACTTC. Translated: CASSPMTGTQYF.

The J gene is TRBJ1-5, the V gene TRBV3-1 (or the pseudogene TRBV3-2), with D possibly matching TRBD1 (6 bases). V lost 1 base and J lost 7, with 11 bases in between. This CDR3 has 14 residues. Germline assignment: CDR1 LGHDT and CDR2 YNNKEL (reference sequence). The CDR3 nucleotides are TGTGCCAGCAGCCAAGCGGCACAGGGACAGCCCCAGCATTTT. Residues: CASSQAAQGQPQHF.

V and J are TRBV11-2 and TRBJ2-1; D unresolved. V shed 5 bases and J shed 11 bases, with 13 bases lying between them. The CDR3 loop spans 12 amino acids. In germline, CDR1 is SGHAT, CDR2 FQNNGV. CDR3 nucleotides: TGTGCCAGCAGCACATATGAAACGCAGCAGTTCTTC. Amino acid sequence: CASSTYETQQFF.

This chain uses TRBV7-2 with TRBJ2-1, with 7 bases lining up with TRBD1. The germline gives CDR1 SGHTA, CDR2 FQGNSA. V was clipped by 1 base and J by 8 bases; unmatched bases: 8. This CDR3 spans 15 amino acids. CDR3 coding DNA: TGTGCCAGCAGCTTAGGGGGAAAAGGGGGCTATGAGCAGTTCTTC. This encodes CASSLGGKGGYEQFF.

The chain employs TRBV7-6 and TRBJ1-6; 7 nucleotides align to TRBD1. Per the germline V gene, CDR1 is SGHVS and CDR2 is FNYEAQ. V lost 2 bases to trimming and J lost 9 bases; unmatched junction nucleotides: 7. The CDR3 spans 15 residues. The CDR3 sequence: CASSLIPQGVSPLHF. Here the CDR3 DNA reads TGTGCCAGCAGCTTAATCCCTCAGGGGGTTTCACCCCTCCACTTT.

The chain recombines TRBV5-1 with TRBJ1-3, with 7 nucleotides matching TRBD1. The trim removed 2 bases at V and 8 bases at J, leaving 1 base unmatched. The CDR3 length is 12 residues. The germline CDR1 and CDR2 sequences are SGHRS and YFSETQ. The CDR3 DNA follows: TGCGCCAGCAGCTTTCAGGGGGACACCATATATTTT. Translation: CASSFQGDTIYF.

V usage is TRBV18 and J usage is TRBJ2-3, with D possibly being TRBD1 (6 bases). The V end was cut by 6 bases, the J end by 2 bases, with 12 bases between. Germline assignment: CDR1 KGHSH and CDR2 LQKENI. The CDR3 extends over 14 amino acids. CDR3 coding DNA: TGTGCCAGCTCCCGGACAGAGAACACAGATACGCAGTATTTT. It codes for CASSRTENTDTQYF.

The chain joins TRBV30 to TRBJ1-2; D is uncertain. CDR1 and CDR2 (germline): GTSNPN, SVGIG (reference sequence). V lost 0 bases to trimming and J lost 4 bases, with 9 bases between them. There are 13 residues in the CDR3. For the CDR3, the DNA is TGTGCCTGGAGTGTGACCGGGATCTATGGCTACACCTTC. Its protein is CAWSVTGIYGYTF.

The chain recombines TRBV6-5 with TRBJ2-7, with 7 bases matching TRBD1. The trim removed 8 bases at V and 2 bases at J, leaving 6 bases unmatched. The CDR3 has 13 residues. Germline CDR1 and CDR2: MNHEY and SVGAGI. CDR3 sequence reads: CASAWDSTYEQYF. CDR3 sequence (DNA): TGTGCCAGCGCCTGGGACAGTACCTACGAGCAGTACTTC.

Here the CDR3 reads CASSSDRGMGYGYTF. For the CDR3, the DNA is TGTGCCAGCAGCTCTGACAGGGGAATGGGCTATGGCTACACCTTC. This sequence joins TRBV7-2 and TRBJ1-2; TRBD1 agrees at 8 bases. Trimming removed 4 bases from V and 4 bases from J; junction bases left unmatched: 8. Germline V CDR1 and CDR2: SGHTA, FQGNSA. The CDR3 contains 15 residues.

The chain combines TRBV5-6 with TRBJ2-1; TRBD1 might be the D (7 bases). The V gene's germline CDR1 is SGHDT and CDR2 YYEEEE. The CDR3 is made up of 17 amino acids. The V end was cut by 5 bases, the J end by 0 bases, with 18 bases between. As DNA, the CDR3 is TGTGCCAGCAGTCCTTTGCGGGACAGAGTCTCCTACAATGAGCAGTTCTTC. It yields the protein CASSPLRDRVSYNEQFF.

CDR3: CASSPLSQDISFDGYTF. CDR3 bases: TGTGCCAGCTCACCACTATCGCAGGACATATCGTTTGATGGCTACACCTTC. The chain uses TRBV18 and TRBJ1-2, with D maybe TRBD1 (5 bases). V shed 1 base and J shed 6 bases, with 21 bases lying between them. CDR3 length: 17 residues. Germline values: CDR1 KGHSH, CDR2 LQKENI.

The V gene is TRBV5-4, the J gene TRBJ2-5, with 8 bases lining up with TRBD1. The CDR3 has 16 amino acids. The germline gives CDR1 SGHNT, CDR2 YYREEE (reference sequence). The junction had 9 bases not matched to a gene; V was cut back by 0 bases and J by 5 bases. The CDR3: CASSLAAGGDGETQYF. The CDR3 bases are TGTGCCAGCAGCTTGGCGGCAGGGGGCGACGGGGAGACCCAGTACTTC.

V is TRBV12-2 and J is TRBJ2-1; the table's D call, TRBD2, was not checked against the DNA. TRBV12-2 is a documented pseudogene. The CDR3 length is 18 residues. This CDR3 is CASRPKGCCSGRLEEQFF. The CDR3 DNA reads TGTGCAAGTCGCCCCAAGGGGTGTTGTAGCGGGCGTTTAGAAGAGCAGTTCTTC.

The gene calls are TRBV18 and TRBJ1-1; tentative D call: TRBD1 (5 bases). Trimming cost V 4 bases and J 5 bases, with 20 bases left between them. In germline, CDR1 is KGHSH, CDR2 LQKENI. CDR3 length: 16 amino acids. CDR3 coding DNA: TGTGCCAGCTCACTTAAAACGGTAACAGGAAAAACTGAAGCTTTCTTT. The encoded protein is CASSLKTVTGKTEAFF. Looking up the rest from reference TRBV18 and TRBJ1-1 gives the full variable domain: NAGVMQNPRHLVRRRGQEARLRCSPMKGHSHVYWYRQLPEEGLKFMVYLQKENIIDESGMPKERFSAEFPKEGPSILRIQQVVRGDSAAYFCASSLKTVTGKTEAFFGQGTRLTVV.

The J gene is TRBJ2-3, the V gene TRBV2, with 9 bases lining up with TRBD2. The CDR3 has 14 amino acids. Germline-derived CDR1 and CDR2 are SNHLY and FYNNEI. The V and J ends lost 9 bases and 2 bases, in that order; junction bases with no gene match: 6. The CDR3, as DNA: TGTGCCAGTAGAGCGGGGGGCAACACAGATACGCAGTATTTT. As protein: CASRAGGNTDTQYF.

The chain is built from TRBV12-5 and TRBJ1-6; D gene unclear. V lost 1 base to trimming and J lost 8 bases, with 9 bases between them. Germline V gene sequence: CDR1 LGHNT, CDR2 FRNRAP. This CDR3 spans 14 amino acids. CDR3 DNA sequence: TGTGCTAGTGGTTTGGGAGGGAACGATTCACCCCTCCACTTT. Translated, it gives CASGLGGNDSPLHF.